This T cell receptor beta chain stems from a study of T cell responses to AZD1222 COVID-19 vaccine. Overall study findings and caveats: White British donors predominated, females outnumbered males, and clonal diversity was possibly underestimated.

Germline V gene data show CDR1 as SGHTA and CDR2 as FQGNSA. The CDR3 length is 13 residues. V dropped 2 bases and J dropped 6 bases, with 10 bases sitting between them. Notes on this clone: Its target is not known.

Only in-frame clones appear in the TCRdb table, and some are missing; sequencing was by immunoSEQ multiplex PCR. The sample holds 250,000 to 300,000 clones, approximately 94% seen once. Specimen: peripheral blood, collected 28 days after the second AZD1222 dose. The chain joins TRBV7-2 to TRBJ1-2; D remains unclear. The receptor comes from an adult who received the AZD1222 COVID-19 vaccine. CDR3 amino acids: CASSLRGINGYTF. The CDR3 DNA reads TGTGCCAGCAGCTTAAGAGGGATCAATGGCTACACCTTC.